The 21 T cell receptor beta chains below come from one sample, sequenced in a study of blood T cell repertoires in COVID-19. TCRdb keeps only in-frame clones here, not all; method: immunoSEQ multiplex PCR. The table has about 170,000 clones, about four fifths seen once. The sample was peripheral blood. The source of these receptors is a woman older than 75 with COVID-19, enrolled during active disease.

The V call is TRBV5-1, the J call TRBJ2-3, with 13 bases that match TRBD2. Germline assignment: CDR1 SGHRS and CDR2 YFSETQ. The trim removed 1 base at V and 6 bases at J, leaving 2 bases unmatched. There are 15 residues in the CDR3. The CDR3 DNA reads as TGCGCCAGCAGCTTGACTAGCGGGAGGGTGGATACGCAGTATTTT. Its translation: CASSLTSGRVDTQYF.

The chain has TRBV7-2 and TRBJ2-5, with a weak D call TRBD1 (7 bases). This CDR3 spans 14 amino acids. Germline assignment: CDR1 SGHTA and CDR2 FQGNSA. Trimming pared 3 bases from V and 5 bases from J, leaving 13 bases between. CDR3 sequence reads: CASSFGGGGETQYF. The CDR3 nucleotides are TGTGCCAGCAGCTTCGGAGGGGGCGGCGAGACCCAGTACTTC.

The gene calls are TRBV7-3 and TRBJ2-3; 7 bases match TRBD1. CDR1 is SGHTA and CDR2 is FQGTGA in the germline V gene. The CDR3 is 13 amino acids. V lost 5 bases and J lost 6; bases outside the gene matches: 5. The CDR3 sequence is CASSKGGGDTQYF. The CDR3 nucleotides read TGTGCCAGCAGCAAAGGGGGCGGGGATACGCAGTATTTT.

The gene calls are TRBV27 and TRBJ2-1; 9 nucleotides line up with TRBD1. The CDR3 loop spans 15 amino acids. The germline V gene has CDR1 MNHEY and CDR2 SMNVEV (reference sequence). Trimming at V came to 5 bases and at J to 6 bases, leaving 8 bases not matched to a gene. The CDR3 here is CASSPPWGQGNEQFF. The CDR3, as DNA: TGTGCCAGCAGTCCCCCTTGGGGACAGGGCAATGAGCAGTTCTTC.

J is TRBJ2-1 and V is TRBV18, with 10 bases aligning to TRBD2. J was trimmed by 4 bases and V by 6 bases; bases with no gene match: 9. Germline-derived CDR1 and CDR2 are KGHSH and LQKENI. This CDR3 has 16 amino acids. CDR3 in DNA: TGTGCCAGCTCCGAACCCGGGACTAGCGCGTACAATGAGCAGTTCTTC. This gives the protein CASSEPGTSAYNEQFF.

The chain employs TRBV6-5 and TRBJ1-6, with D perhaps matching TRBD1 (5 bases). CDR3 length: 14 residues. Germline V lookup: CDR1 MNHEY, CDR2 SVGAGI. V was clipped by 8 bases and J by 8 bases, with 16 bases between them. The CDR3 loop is CASGVVGVDSPLHF. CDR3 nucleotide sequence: TGTGCCAGCGGAGTGGTAGGGGTGGATTCACCCCTCCACTTT.

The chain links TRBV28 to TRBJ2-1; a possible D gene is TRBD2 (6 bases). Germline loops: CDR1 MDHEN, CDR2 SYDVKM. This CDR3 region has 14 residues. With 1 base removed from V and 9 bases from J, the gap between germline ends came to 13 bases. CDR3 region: CASSLYGGVFEQFF. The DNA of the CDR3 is TGTGCCAGCAGTTTATACGGGGGAGTGTTTGAGCAGTTCTTC.

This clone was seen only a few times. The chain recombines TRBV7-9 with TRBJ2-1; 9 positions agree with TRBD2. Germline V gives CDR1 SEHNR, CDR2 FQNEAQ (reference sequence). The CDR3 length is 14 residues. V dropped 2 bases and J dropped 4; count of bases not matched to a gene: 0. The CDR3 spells CASSLTSGYNEQFF. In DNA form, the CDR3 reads TGTGCCAGCAGCTTAACTAGCGGGTACAATGAGCAGTTCTTC.

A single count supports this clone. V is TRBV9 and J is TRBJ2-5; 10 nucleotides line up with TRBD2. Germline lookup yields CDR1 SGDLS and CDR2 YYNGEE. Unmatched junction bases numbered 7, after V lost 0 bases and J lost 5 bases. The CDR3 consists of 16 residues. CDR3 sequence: CASSVAPSGGLETQYF. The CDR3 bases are TGTGCCAGCAGCGTAGCCCCTAGCGGGGGCTTGGAGACCCAGTACTTC. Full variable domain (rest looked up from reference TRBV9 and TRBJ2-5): DSGVTQTPKHLITATGQRVTLRCSPRSGDLSVYWYQQSLDQGLQFLIQYYNGEERAKGNILERFSAQQFPDLHSELNLSSLELGDSALYFCASSVAPSGGLETQYFGPGTRLLVL.

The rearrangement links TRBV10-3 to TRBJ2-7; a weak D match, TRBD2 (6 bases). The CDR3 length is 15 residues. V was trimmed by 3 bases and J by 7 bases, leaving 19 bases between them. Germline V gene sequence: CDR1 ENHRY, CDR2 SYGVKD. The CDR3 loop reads CAISDPGGGLREQYF. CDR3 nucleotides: TGTGCCATCAGTGATCCAGGCGGAGGGCTCAGGGAGCAGTACTTC.

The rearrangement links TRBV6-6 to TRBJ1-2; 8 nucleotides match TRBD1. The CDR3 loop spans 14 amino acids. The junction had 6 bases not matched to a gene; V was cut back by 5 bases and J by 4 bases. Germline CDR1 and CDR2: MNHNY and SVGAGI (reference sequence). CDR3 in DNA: TGTGCCAGCAGTGGACGGACAGGGTCCTATGGCTACACCTTC. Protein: CASSGRTGSYGYTF.

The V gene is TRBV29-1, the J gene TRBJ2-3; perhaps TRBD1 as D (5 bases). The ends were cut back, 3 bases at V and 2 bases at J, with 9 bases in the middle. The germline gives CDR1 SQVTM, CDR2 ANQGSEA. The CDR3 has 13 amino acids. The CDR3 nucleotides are TGCAGCGTTGATCCTGGGGCCACAGATACGCAGTATTTT. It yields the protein CSVDPGATDTQYF.

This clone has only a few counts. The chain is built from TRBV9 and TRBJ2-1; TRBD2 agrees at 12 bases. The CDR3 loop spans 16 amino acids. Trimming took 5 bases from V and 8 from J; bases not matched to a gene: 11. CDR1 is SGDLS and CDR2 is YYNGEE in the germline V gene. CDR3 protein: CASSLTSGRKFHEQFF. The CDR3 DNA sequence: TGTGCCAGCAGTCTTACTAGCGGGAGGAAGTTTCATGAGCAGTTCTTC. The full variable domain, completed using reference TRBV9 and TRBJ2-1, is DSGVTQTPKHLITATGQRVTLRCSPRSGDLSVYWYQQSLDQGLQFLIQYYNGEERAKGNILERFSAQQFPDLHSELNLSSLELGDSALYFCASSLTSGRKFHEQFFGPGTRLTVL.

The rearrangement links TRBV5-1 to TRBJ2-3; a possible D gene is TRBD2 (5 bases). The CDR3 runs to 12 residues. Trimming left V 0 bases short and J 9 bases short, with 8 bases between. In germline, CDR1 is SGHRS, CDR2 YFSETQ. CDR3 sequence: CASSLVASTQYF. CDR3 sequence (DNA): TGCGCCAGCAGCTTGGTGGCTAGCACGCAGTATTTT.

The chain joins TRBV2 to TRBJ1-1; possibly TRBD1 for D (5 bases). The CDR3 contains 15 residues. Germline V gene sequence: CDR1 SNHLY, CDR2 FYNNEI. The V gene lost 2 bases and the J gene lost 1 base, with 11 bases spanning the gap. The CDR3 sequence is CASSESGGANTEAFF. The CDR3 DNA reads TGTGCCAGCAGTGAAAGTGGCGGGGCGAACACTGAAGCTTTCTTT.

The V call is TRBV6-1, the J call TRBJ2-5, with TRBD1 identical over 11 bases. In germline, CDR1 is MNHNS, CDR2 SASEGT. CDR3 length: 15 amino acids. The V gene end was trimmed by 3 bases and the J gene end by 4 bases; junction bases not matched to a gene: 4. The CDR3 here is CASSDAGTGGETQYF. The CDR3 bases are TGTGCCAGCAGTGACGCTGGGACAGGGGGAGAGACCCAGTACTTC.

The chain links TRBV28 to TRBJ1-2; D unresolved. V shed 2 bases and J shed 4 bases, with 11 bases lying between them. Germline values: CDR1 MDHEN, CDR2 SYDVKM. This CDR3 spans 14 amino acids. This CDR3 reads CASSLPAAVYGYTF. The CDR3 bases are TGTGCCAGCAGTTTACCGGCGGCCGTCTATGGCTACACCTTC.

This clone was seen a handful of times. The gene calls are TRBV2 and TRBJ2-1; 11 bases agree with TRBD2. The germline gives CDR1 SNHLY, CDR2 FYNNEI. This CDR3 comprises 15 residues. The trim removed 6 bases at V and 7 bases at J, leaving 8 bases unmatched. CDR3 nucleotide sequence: TGTGCCAGCAGACTTACTAGCGGGAGAGCGAATGAGCAGTTCTTC. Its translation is CASRLTSGRANEQFF. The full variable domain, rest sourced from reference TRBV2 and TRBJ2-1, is EPEVTQTPSHQVTQMGQEVILRCVPISNHLYFYWYRQILGQKVEFLVSFYNNEISEKSEIFDDQFSVERPDGSNFTLKIRSTKLEDSAMYFCASRLTSGRANEQFFGPGTRLTVL.

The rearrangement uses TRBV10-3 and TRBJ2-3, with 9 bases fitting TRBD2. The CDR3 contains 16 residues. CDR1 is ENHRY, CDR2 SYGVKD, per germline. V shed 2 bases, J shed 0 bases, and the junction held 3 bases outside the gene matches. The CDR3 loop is CAISEGSGGSTDTQYF. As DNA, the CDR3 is TGTGCCATCAGTGAGGGTAGCGGGGGCAGCACAGATACGCAGTATTTT.

CDR3: CASSLGAGVGHNEQFF. The CDR3 DNA sequence: TGCGCCAGCAGCTTGGGAGCGGGAGTAGGCCACAATGAGCAGTTCTTC. The chain couples TRBV5-1 to TRBJ2-1, with TRBD2 matching 8 bases. V was clipped by 0 bases and J by 5 bases; unmatched bases: 7. Germline loops: CDR1 SGHRS, CDR2 YFSETQ. This CDR3 is built from 16 residues.

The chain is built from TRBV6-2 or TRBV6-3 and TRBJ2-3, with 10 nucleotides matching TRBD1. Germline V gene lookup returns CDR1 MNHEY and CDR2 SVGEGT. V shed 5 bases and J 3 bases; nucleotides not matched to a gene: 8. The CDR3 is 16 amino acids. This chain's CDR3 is CASSRRDRGRTDTQYF. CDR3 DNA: TGTGCCAGCAGTAGGAGGGACAGGGGAAGAACAGATACGCAGTATTTT.